The following is a T cell receptor beta chain sequence with its context. The data belong to a study of beta chain features in type 1 diabetes. The V and J ends lost 0 bases and 3 bases, in that order; junction bases with no gene match: 12. This CDR3 comprises 18 residues. Germline CDR1 is LGHNA and CDR2 is YNFKEQ. The study reverse transcribed the entire isolated RNA, so it sequenced expressed TCRB transcripts. The repertoire was sequenced with immunoSEQ multiplex PCR; TCRdb's copy has only in-frame clones and lacks some. The data contain about 160,000 clones, about 9.1% of them singletons. The chain links TRBV4-2 to TRBJ1-2, with 8 bases aligning to TRBD1. The sequenced material came from central memory CD4+ T cells from blood. This TCR was recovered from a woman under 30 in good health. This chain's CDR3 is CASSQDLQQGALDYGYTF. CDR3 nucleotide sequence: TGTGCCAGCAGCCAAGATCTGCAGCAGGGGGCGCTGGACTATGGCTACACCTTC.